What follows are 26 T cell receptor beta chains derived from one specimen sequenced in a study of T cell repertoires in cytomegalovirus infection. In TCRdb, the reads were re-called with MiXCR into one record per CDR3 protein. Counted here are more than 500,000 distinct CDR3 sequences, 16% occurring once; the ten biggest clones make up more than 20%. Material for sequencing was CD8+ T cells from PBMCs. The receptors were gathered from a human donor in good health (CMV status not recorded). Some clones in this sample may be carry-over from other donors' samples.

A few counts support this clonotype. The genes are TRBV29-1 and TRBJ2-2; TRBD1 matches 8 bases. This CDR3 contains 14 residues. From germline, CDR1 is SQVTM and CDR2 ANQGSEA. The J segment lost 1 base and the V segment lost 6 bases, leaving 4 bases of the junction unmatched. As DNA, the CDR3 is TGCAGCGTGCAGGGGACAGGGAACACCGGGGAGCTGTTTTTT. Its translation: CSVQGTGNTGELFF.

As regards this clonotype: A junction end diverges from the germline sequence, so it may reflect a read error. The CDR3 coding sequence is TGTGCCACCAGCAGGGGAAACGAGCTGTACTTC. The encoded protein is CATSRGNELYF. The chain uses TRBV15 and TRBJ2-7; no reliable D call. This CDR3 has 11 amino acids. CDR1 is LNHNV and CDR2 is YYDKDF in the germline V gene (reference sequence).

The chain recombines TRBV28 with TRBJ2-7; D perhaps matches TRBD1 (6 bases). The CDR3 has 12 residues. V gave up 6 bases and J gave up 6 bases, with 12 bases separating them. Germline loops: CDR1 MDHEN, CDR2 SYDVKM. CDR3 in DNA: TGTGCCAGCAGGATGAAAGGGGGCGAGCAGTACTTC. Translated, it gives CASRMKGGEQYF.

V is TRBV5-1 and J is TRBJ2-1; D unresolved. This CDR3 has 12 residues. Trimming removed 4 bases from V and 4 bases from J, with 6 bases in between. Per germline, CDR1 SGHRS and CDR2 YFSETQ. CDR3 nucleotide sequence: TGCGCCAGCAGCGCGGAATACAATGAGCAGTTCTTC. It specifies CASSAEYNEQFF.

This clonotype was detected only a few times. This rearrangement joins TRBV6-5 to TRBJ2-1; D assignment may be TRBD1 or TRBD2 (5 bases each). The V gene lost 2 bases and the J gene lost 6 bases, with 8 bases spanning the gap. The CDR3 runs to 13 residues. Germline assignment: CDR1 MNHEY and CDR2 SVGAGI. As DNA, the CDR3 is TGTGCCAGCAGTTACGACGGGGCCAATGAGCAGTTCTTC. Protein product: CASSYDGANEQFF.

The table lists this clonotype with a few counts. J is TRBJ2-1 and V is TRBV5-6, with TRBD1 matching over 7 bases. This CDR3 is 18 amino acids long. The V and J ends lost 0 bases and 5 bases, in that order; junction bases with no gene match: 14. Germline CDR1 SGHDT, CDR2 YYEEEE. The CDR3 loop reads CASSLGQGAPSPDNEQFF. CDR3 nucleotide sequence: TGTGCCAGCAGCTTGGGACAGGGAGCCCCGTCGCCAGACAATGAGCAGTTCTTC.

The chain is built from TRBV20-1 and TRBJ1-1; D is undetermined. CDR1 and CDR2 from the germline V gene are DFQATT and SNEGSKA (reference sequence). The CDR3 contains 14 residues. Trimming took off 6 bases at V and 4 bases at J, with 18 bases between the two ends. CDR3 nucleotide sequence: TGCAGTGCGGAGGACCCGGAGCTGGGCACTGAAGCTTTCTTT. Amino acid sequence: CSAEDPELGTEAFF.

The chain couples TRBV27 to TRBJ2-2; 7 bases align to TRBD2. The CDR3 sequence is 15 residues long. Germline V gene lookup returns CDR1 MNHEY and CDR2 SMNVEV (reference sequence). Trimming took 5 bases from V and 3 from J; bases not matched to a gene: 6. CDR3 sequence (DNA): TGTGCCAGCAGTCTCGGGAGGTCCGACACCGGGGAGCTGTTTTTT. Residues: CASSLGRSDTGELFF.

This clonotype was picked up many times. CDR3 sequence: CASSLGTGGFFLDEKLFF. As DNA, the CDR3 is TGTGCCAGCAGCTTAGGGACAGGGGGATTCTTCTTGGATGAAAAACTGTTTTTT. This chain joins TRBV7-9 and TRBJ1-4; TRBD1 matches at 10 bases. CDR1 is SEHNR, CDR2 FQNEAQ, per germline (reference sequence). The CDR3 loop spans 18 amino acids. V shed 1 base, J shed 6 bases, and the junction held 11 bases outside the gene matches.

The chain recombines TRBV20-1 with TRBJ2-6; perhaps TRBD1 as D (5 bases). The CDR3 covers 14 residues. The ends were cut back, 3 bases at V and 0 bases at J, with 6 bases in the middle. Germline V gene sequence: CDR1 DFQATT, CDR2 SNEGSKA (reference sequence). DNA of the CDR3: TGCAGTGCTAGGGACACCTCTGGGGCCAACGTCCTGACTTTC. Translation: CSARDTSGANVLTF.

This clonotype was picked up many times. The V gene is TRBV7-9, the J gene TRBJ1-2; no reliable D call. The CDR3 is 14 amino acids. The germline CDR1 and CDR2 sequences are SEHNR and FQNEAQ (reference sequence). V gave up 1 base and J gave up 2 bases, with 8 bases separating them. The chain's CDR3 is CASSLGLSNYGYTF. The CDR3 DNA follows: TGTGCCAGCAGCTTAGGGCTCTCGAACTATGGCTACACCTTC.

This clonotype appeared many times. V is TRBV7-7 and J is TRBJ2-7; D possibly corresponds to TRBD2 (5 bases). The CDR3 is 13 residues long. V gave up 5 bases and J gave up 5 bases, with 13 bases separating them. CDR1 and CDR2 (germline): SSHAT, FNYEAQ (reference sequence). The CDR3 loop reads CASSLGGFNEQYF. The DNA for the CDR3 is TGTGCCAGCAGCCTGGGCGGGTTTAACGAGCAGTACTTC.

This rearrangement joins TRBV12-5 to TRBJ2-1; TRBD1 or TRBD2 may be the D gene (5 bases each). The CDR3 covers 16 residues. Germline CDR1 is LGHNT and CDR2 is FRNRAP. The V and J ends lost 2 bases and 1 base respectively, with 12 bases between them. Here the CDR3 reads CASGLPRGVSYNEQFF. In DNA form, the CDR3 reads TGTGCTAGTGGTTTGCCCCGGGGCGTATCCTACAATGAGCAGTTCTTC.

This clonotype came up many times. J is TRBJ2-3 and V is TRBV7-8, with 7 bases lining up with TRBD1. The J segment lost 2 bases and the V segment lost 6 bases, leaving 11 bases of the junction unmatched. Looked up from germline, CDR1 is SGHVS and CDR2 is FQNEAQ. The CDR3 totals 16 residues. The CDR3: CASSHTVGQITDTQYF. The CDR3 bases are TGTGCCAGCAGTCACACGGTGGGACAGATCACAGATACGCAGTATTTT.

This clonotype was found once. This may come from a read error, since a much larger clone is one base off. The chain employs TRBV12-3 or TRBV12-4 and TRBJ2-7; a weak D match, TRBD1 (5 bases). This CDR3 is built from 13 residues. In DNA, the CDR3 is TGTGACAGCAGTTTACAGAGACAGAACGAGCAGTACTTC. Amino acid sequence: CDSSLQRQNEQYF.

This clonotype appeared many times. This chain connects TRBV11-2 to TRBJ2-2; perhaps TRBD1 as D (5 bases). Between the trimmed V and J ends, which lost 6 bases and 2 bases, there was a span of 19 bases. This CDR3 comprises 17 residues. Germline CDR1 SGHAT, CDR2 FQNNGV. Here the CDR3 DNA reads TGTGCCAGCAGTTTCTCGTCGGGTAGGGGAAACACCGGGGAGCTGTTTTTT. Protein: CASSFSSGRGNTGELFF.

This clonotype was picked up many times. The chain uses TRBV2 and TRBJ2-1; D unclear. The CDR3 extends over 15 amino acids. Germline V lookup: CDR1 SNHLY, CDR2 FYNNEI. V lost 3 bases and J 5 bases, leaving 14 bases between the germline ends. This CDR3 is CASSEPLDPNNEQFF. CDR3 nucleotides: TGTGCCAGCAGTGAGCCCCTCGACCCCAACAATGAGCAGTTCTTC.

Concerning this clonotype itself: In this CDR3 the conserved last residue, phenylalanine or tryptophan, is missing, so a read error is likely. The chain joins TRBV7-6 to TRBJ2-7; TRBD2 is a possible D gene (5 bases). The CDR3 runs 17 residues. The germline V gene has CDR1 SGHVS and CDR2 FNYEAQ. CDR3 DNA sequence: TGTGCTAGCAGCCCAAAATCCGCCGGGATAGGGAGTTACGAGCAGTACTTA. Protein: CASSPKSAGIGSYEQYL.

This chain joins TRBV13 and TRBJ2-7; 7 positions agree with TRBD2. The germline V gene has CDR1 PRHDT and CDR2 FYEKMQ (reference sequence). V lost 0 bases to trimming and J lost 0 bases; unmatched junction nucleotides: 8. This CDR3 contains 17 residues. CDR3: CASSLGQVRGSSYEQYF. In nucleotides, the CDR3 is TGTGCCAGCAGCTTAGGCCAGGTGCGGGGGTCCTCCTACGAGCAGTACTTC.

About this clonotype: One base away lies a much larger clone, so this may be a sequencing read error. Written as DNA, the CDR3 is TGTGCCAGCAGTTCTAGCGGGGGGTGGTACAATGAGCAGGTCTTC. Translated: CASSSSGGWYNEQVF. This rearrangement joins TRBV12-3 or TRBV12-4 to TRBJ2-1; TRBD2 agrees at 11 bases. This CDR3 is 15 amino acids long.

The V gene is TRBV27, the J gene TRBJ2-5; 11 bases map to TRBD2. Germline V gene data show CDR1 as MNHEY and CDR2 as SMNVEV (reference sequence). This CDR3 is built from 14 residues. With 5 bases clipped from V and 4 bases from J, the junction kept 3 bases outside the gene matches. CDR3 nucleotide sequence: TGTGCCAGCAGTGGAGGACTAGCGGGAGAGACCCAGTACTTC. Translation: CASSGGLAGETQYF.

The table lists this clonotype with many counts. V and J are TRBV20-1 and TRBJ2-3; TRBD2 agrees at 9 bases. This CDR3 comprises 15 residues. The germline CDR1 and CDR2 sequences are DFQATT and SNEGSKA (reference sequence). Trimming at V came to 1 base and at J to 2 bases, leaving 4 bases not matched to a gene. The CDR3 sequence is CSARVASGTTDTQYF. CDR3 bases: TGCAGTGCTAGAGTGGCTAGCGGGACCACAGATACGCAGTATTTT.

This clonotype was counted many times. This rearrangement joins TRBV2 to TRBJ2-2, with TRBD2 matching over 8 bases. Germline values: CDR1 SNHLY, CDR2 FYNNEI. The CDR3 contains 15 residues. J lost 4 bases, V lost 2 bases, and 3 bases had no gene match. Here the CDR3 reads CASSESGGITGELFF. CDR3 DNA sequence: TGTGCCAGCAGTGAATCGGGAGGGATCACCGGGGAGCTGTTTTTT.

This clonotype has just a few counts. The CDR3 DNA sequence: TGTGCCAGCAGTTTTTCCAGCCAAATCCAGGATACGCAGTATTTT. Its protein is CASSFSSQIQDTQYF. The chain joins TRBV27 to TRBJ2-3; D unresolved. Trimming cost V 3 bases and J 6 bases, with 16 bases left between them. CDR1 is MNHEY and CDR2 is SMNVEV in the germline V gene (reference sequence). The CDR3 is 15 amino acids.

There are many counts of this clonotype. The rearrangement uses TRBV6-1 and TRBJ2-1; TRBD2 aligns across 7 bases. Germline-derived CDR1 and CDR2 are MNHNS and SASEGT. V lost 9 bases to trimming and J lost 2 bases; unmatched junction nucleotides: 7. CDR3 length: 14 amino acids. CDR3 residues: CASYGAGAYNEQFF. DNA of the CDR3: TGTGCCAGTTATGGGGCGGGGGCCTACAATGAGCAGTTCTTC.

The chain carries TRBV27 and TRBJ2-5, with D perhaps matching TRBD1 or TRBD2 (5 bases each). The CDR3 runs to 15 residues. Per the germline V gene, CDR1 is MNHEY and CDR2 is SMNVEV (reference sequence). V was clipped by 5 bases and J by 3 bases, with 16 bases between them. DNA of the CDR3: TGTGCCAGCAGTGTTCTCCGGGACGAAAAAGAGACCCAGTACTTC. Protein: CASSVLRDEKETQYF.